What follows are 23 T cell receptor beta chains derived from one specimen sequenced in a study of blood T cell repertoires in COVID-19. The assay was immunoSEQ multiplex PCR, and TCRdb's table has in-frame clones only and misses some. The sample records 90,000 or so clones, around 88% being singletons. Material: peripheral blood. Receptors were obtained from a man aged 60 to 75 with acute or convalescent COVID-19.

The CDR3 region has the DNA TGTGCCAGCAGCTGGACTAGCGGGAGGGCCGGGGAGACCCAGTACTTC. This encodes CASSWTSGRAGETQYF. V is TRBV7-2 and J is TRBJ2-5; 15 positions match TRBD2. Germline CDR1 reads SGHTA; CDR2 reads FQGNSA. Trimming removed 4 bases from V and 5 bases from J; junction bases left unmatched: 5. The CDR3 runs to 16 residues.

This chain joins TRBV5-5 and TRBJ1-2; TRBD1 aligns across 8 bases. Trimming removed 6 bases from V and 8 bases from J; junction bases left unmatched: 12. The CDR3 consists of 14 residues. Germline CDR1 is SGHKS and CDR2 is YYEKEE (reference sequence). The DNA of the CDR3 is TGTGCCAGCATCCCTGGAAGCACAGGGGGGGGCTACACCTTC. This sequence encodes CASIPGSTGGGYTF.

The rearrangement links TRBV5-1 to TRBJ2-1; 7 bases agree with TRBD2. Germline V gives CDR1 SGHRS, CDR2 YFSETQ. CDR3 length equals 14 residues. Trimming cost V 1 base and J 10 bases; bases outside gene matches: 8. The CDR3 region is CASSLKGGSGEQFF. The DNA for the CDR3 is TGCGCCAGCAGCTTGAAAGGCGGGAGTGGCGAGCAGTTCTTC.

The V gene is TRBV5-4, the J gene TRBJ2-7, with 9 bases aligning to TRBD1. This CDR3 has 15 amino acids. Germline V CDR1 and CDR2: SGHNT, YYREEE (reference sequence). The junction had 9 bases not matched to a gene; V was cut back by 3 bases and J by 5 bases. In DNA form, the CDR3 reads TGTGCCAGCAGCTCACCCCGGGACAGGGCAAACGAGCAGTACTTC. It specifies CASSSPRDRANEQYF.

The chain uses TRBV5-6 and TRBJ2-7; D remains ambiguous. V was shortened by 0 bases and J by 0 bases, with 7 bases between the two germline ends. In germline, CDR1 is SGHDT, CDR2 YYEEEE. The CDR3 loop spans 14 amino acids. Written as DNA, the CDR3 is TGTGCCAGCAGCTTGGTTCATCACTCCTACGAGCAGTACTTC. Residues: CASSLVHHSYEQYF.

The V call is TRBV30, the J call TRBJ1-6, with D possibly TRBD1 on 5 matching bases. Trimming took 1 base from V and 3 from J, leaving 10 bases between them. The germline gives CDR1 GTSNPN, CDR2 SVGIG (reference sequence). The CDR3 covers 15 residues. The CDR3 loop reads CAWSEGPSYNSPLHF. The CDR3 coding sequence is TGTGCCTGGAGTGAGGGGCCTAGCTATAATTCACCCCTCCACTTT.

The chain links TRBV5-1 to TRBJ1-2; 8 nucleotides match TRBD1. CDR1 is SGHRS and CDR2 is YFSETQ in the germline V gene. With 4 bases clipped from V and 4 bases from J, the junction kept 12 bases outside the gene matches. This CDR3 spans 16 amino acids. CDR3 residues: CASSPQGDRRPYGYTF. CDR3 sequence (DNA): TGCGCCAGCAGCCCCCAGGGGGACAGGCGGCCCTATGGCTACACCTTC.

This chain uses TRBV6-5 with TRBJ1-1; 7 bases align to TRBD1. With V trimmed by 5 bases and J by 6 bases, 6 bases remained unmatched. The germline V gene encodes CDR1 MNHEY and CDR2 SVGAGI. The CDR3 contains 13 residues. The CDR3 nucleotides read TGTGCCAGCAGTCGGACAGGAGTAGCTGAAGCTTTCTTT. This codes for CASSRTGVAEAFF.

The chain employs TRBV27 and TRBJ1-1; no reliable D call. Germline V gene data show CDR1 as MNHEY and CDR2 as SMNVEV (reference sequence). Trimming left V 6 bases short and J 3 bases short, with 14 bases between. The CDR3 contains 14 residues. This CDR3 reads CASSPRQSHTEAFF. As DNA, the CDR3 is TGTGCCAGCAGCCCCCGCCAGTCACACACTGAAGCTTTCTTT.

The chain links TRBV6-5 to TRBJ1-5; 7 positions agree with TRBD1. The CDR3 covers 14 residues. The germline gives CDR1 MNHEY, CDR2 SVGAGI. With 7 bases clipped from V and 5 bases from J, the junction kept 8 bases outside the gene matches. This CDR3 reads CASKDRVEDQPQHF. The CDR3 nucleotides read TGTGCCAGCAAAGACAGGGTCGAAGATCAGCCCCAGCATTTT.

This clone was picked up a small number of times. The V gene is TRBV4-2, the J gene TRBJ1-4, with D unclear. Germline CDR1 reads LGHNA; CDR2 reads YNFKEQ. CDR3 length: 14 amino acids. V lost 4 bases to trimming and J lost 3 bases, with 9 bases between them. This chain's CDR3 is CASSLGGSNEKLFF. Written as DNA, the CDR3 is TGTGCCAGCAGCCTAGGCGGATCTAATGAAAAACTGTTTTTT.

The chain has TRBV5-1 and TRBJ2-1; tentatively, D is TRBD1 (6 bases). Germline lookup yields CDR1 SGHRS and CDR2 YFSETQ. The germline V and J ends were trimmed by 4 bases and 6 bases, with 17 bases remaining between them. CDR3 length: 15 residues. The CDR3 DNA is TGCGCCAGCAGCAACCGGGACAAAGCCGTCAATGAGCAGTTCTTC. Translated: CASSNRDKAVNEQFF.

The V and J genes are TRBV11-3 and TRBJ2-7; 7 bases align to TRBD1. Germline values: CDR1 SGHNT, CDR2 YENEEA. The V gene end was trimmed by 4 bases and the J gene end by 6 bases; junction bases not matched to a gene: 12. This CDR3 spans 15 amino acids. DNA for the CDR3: TGTGCCAGCAGCTACGGACAGGCCGAGTCGGCCGAGCAGTACTTC. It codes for CASSYGQAESAEQYF.

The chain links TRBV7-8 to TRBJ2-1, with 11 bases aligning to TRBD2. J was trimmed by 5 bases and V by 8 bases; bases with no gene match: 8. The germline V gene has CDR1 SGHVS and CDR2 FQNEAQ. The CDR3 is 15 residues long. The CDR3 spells CASYSLAGVDNEQFF. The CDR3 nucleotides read TGTGCCAGCTACTCACTAGCGGGAGTTGACAATGAGCAGTTCTTC.

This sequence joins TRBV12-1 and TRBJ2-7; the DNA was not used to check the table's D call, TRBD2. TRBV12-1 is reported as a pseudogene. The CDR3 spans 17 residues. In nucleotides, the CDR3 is TGTGCCAGCAGCTGCGGGACTAGCGGGCCCCCTTCCCACGAGCAGTACTTC. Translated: CASSCGTSGPPSHEQYF.

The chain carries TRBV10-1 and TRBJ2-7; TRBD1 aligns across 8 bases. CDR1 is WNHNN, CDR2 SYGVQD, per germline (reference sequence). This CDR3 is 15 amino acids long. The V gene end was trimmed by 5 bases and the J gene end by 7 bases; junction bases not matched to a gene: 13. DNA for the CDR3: TGCGCCAGCAGTTTAGCCGGAGGACAGGGCGGAGAGCAGTACTTC. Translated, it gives CASSLAGGQGGEQYF.

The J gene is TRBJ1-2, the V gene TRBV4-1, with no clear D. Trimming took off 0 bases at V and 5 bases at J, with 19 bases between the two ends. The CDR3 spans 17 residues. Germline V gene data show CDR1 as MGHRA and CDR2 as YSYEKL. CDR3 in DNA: TGCGCCAGCAGCCAAGATCAGACCCTAGGCCCGAGATATGGCTACACCTTC. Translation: CASSQDQTLGPRYGYTF.

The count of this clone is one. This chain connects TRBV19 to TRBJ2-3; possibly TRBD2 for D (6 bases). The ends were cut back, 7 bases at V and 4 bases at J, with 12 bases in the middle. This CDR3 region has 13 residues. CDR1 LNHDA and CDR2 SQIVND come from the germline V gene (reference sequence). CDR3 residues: CASKRRDPDTQYF. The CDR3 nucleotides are TGTGCCAGTAAAAGGAGGGATCCAGATACGCAGTATTTT.

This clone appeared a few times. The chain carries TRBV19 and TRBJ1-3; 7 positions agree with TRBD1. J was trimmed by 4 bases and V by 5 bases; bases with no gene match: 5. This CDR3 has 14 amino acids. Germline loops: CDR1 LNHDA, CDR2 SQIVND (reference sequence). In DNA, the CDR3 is TGTGCCAGTAGTGTTCCGACAGGGGGAAACACCATATATTTT. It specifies CASSVPTGGNTIYF.

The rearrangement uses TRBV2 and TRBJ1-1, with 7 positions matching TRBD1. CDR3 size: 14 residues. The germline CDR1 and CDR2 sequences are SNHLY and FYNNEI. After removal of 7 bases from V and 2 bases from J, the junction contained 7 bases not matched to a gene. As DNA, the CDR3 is TGTGCCAGCAAGATACAGGGGACAAACACTGAAGCTTTCTTT. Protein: CASKIQGTNTEAFF.

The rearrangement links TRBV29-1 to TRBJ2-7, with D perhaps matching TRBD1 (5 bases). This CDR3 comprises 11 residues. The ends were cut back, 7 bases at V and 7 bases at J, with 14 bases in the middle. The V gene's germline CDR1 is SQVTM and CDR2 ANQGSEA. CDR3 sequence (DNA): TGCAGCGGACGAACAGGCTGGGAGCAGTACTTC. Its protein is CSGRTGWEQYF.

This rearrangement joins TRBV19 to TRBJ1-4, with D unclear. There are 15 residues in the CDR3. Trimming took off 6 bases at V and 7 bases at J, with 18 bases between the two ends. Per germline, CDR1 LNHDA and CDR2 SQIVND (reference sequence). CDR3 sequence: CASSPRHLGGEKLFF. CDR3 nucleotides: TGTGCCAGTAGCCCAAGACACTTAGGTGGTGAAAAACTGTTTTTT.

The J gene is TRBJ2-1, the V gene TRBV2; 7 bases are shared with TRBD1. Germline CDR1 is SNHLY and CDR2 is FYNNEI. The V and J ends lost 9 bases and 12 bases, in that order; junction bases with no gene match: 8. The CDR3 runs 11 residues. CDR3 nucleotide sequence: TGTGCCAGTCAGGGGGACCTAGGGCAGTTCTTC. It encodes CASQGDLGQFF.